Below are 15 T cell receptor beta chains sequenced from a single sample in a study of control samples from healthy donors and cancer patients. Libraries were prepared by immunoSEQ multiplex PCR; TCRdb keeps only in-frame clonotypes and omits some of them. This table holds about 35,000 clones, 90% to 95% found once. The sequenced sample was PBMCs. These receptors all stem from a man aged 35 to 55 with colorectal cancer.

The rearrangement joins TRBV29-1 to TRBJ1-4, with D hard to call. CDR3 length: 12 amino acids. The V gene's germline CDR1 is SQVTM and CDR2 ANQGSEA. The V end lost 4 bases, the J end lost 5 bases, and 8 bases lay between the germline ends. The CDR3 DNA follows: TGCAGCGTTGGGGTCCAGAATGAAAAACTGTTTTTT. It specifies CSVGVQNEKLFF.

This clone has a single count. The J gene is TRBJ1-2, the V gene TRBV9, with D possibly being TRBD1 (6 bases). Germline values: CDR1 SGDLS, CDR2 YYNGEE. The V and J ends lost 0 bases and 1 base respectively, with 13 bases between them. This CDR3 comprises 16 residues. CDR3 loop: CASSVEAGVINYGYTF. CDR3 sequence (DNA): TGTGCCAGCAGCGTAGAGGCAGGGGTGATTAACTATGGCTACACCTTC.

V is TRBV19 and J is TRBJ1-1; D ambiguous. Per the germline V gene, CDR1 is LNHDA and CDR2 is SQIVND (reference sequence). V was pared by 5 bases and J by 1 base, with 8 bases between. This CDR3 region has 13 residues. CDR3 coding DNA: TGTGCCAGTAGTTGGCAGGAGAACACTGAAGCTTTCTTT. Residues: CASSWQENTEAFF.

The chain links TRBV9 to TRBJ2-6, with no clear D. Germline V gene lookup returns CDR1 SGDLS and CDR2 YYNGEE. V lost 2 bases and J 0 bases, leaving 6 bases between the germline ends. The CDR3 contains 15 residues. The CDR3 DNA follows: TGTGCCAGCAGCGTCCCCAGCTCTGGGGCCAACGTCCTGACTTTC. This codes for CASSVPSSGANVLTF.

The chain is built from TRBV7-2 and TRBJ2-7; 11 bases align to TRBD1. V lost 5 bases and J lost 7; bases outside the gene matches: 13. The CDR3 spans 16 residues. Looked up from germline, CDR1 is SGHTA and CDR2 is FQGNSA. The CDR3 sequence: CASSKAPGTGGGEQYF. As DNA, the CDR3 is TGTGCCAGCAGCAAAGCGCCAGGGACAGGGGGTGGAGAGCAGTACTTC.

The chain uses TRBV7-9 and TRBJ2-7; D possibly corresponds to TRBD1 (5 bases). The germline V gene encodes CDR1 SEHNR and CDR2 FQNEAQ (reference sequence). V shed 1 base and J shed 4 bases, with 11 bases lying between them. The CDR3 consists of 14 residues. The CDR3 coding sequence is TGTGCCAGCAGCTTAGGGCCAGGGAAATACGAGCAGTACTTC. As protein: CASSLGPGKYEQYF.

The V call is TRBV7-9, the J call TRBJ2-5, with TRBD1 matching 11 bases. Germline V gene lookup returns CDR1 SEHNR and CDR2 FQNEAQ (reference sequence). This CDR3 region has 14 residues. With 5 bases clipped from V and 2 bases from J, the junction kept 1 base outside the gene matches. The CDR3 DNA follows: TGTGCCAGCAGCGGGACAGGGGGTCAAGAGACCCAGTACTTC. Translation: CASSGTGGQETQYF. The whole variable domain, filled in from reference TRBV7-9 and TRBJ2-5, reads DTGVSQNPRHKITKRGQNVTFRCDPISEHNRLYWYRQTLGQGPEFLTYFQNEAQLEKSRLLSDRFSAERPKGSFSTLEIQRTEQGDSAMYLCASSGTGGQETQYFGPGTRLLVL.

This rearrangement joins TRBV6-5 to TRBJ2-5; 8 bases are a match to TRBD2. Per germline, CDR1 MNHEY and CDR2 SVGAGI. The CDR3 consists of 14 residues. Losses at the gene ends were 6 bases for V and 1 base for J; bases not matched to a gene: 4. The CDR3, as DNA: TGTGCCAGCAGCTCGCGGGGGGCCCAAGAGACCCAGTACTTC. It specifies CASSSRGAQETQYF.

V is TRBV7-9 and J is TRBJ2-1, with 8 nucleotides matching TRBD1. V dropped 2 bases and J dropped 7; count of bases not matched to a gene: 13. This CDR3 region has 17 residues. Looked up from germline, CDR1 is SEHNR and CDR2 is FQNEAQ (reference sequence). The chain's CDR3 is CASSLSLGTGGRNEQFF. The CDR3 DNA follows: TGTGCCAGCAGCTTAAGTCTCGGGACAGGAGGGCGAAATGAGCAGTTCTTC. Combining the CDR3 with reference TRBV7-9 and TRBJ2-1 gives the whole variable domain DTGVSQNPRHKITKRGQNVTFRCDPISEHNRLYWYRQTLGQGPEFLTYFQNEAQLEKSRLLSDRFSAERPKGSFSTLEIQRTEQGDSAMYLCASSLSLGTGGRNEQFFGPGTRLTVL.

The V call is TRBV15, the J call TRBJ2-5; 10 bases match TRBD1. The J segment lost 2 bases and the V segment lost 0 bases, leaving 6 bases of the junction unmatched. There are 17 residues in the CDR3. CDR1 LNHNV and CDR2 YYDKDF come from the germline V gene (reference sequence). In nucleotides, the CDR3 is TGTGCCACCAGCAGAGATAGGGACAGGGGATCTCAAGAGACCCAGTACTTC. Amino acid sequence: CATSRDRDRGSQETQYF.

The chain carries TRBV19 and TRBJ1-5; D uncertain. CDR3 length: 13 residues. Between the trimmed V and J ends, which lost 6 bases and 2 bases, there was a span of 8 bases. CDR1 is LNHDA, CDR2 SQIVND, per germline (reference sequence). The CDR3: CASSEGGNQPQHF. CDR3 bases: TGTGCCAGTAGCGAGGGCGGCAATCAGCCCCAGCATTTT.

CDR3 sequence (DNA): TGTGCCAGCAGTCTCCCCGGGTCCAAAAATGAAAAACTGTTTTTT. The encoded protein is CASSLPGSKNEKLFF. This chain connects TRBV25-1 to TRBJ1-4; D is unresolved. Per the germline V gene, CDR1 is MGHDK and CDR2 is SYGVNS. The CDR3 runs to 15 residues. The ends were cut back, 5 bases at V and 5 bases at J, with 15 bases in the middle.

The gene calls are TRBV5-6 and TRBJ1-6; D may be TRBD1 (6 bases). The CDR3 is 15 amino acids. Per the germline V gene, CDR1 is SGHDT and CDR2 is YYEEEE. Trimming stripped 0 bases from V and 9 bases from J, with 13 bases between. CDR3 coding DNA: TGTGCCAGCAGCTTGGGAGGGGGTATGACTTCACCCCTCCACTTT. It specifies CASSLGGGMTSPLHF. The entire variable domain, with the rest obtained from reference TRBV5-6 and TRBJ1-6, is as follows: DAGVTQSPTHLIKTRGQQVTLRCSPKSGHDTVSWYQQALGQGPQFIFQYYEEEERQRGNFPDRFSGHQFPNYSSELNVNALLLGDSALYLCASSLGGGMTSPLHFGNGTRLTVT.

This chain uses TRBV29-1 with TRBJ1-6, with D perhaps TRBD1 (6 bases). The CDR3 loop spans 15 amino acids. Germline CDR1 is SQVTM and CDR2 is ANQGSEA. Trimming took 6 bases from V and 0 from J, leaving 12 bases between them. This CDR3 is CSVSQGSSYNSPLHF. The CDR3 DNA follows: TGCAGCGTCTCACAGGGAAGCTCCTATAATTCACCCCTCCACTTT.

The chain carries TRBV7-6 and TRBJ2-3; 10 bases match TRBD2. The V gene's germline CDR1 is SGHVS and CDR2 FNYEAQ. Losses at the gene ends were 4 bases for V and 0 bases for J; bases not matched to a gene: 7. The CDR3 extends over 17 amino acids. CDR3: CASSSLAGGISTDTQYF. DNA for the CDR3: TGTGCCAGCAGCTCCTTAGCGGGGGGTATAAGCACAGATACGCAGTATTTT.